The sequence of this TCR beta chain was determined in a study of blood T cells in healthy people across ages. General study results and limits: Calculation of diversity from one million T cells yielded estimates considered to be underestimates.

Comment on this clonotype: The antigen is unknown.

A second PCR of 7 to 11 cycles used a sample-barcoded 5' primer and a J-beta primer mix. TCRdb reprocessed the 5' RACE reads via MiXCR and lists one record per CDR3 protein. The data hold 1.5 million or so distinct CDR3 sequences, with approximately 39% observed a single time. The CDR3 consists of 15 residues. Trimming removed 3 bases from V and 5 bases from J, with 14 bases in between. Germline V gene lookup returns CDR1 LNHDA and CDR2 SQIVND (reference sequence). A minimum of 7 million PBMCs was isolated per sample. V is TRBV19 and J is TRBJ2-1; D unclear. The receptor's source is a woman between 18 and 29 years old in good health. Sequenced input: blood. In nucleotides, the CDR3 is TGTGCCAGTAGTATCGAATTGGGCGTCCACAATGAGCAGTTCTTC. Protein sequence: CASSIELGVHNEQFF.